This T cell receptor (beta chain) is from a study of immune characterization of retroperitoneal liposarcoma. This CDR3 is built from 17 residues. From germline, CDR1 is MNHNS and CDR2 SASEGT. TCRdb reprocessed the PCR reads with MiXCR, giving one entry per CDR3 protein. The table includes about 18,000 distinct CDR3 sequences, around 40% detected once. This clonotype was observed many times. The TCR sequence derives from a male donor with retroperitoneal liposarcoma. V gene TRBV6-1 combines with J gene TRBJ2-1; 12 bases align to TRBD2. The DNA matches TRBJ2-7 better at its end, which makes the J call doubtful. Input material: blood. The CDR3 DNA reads TGTGCCAGCAGTTCGCTAGCGGGGGGGCCAGCCGACAATGAGCAGTACTTC. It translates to CASSSLAGGPADNEQYF.